This T cell receptor beta chain was retrieved from a study of shared clonotypes between healthy human individuals. The study's findings and limits: Clonotypes that were shared across a handful of donors made up approximately 5% of naive CD4 clonotypes.

The CDR3 runs to 13 residues. CDR1 is SGHRS, CDR2 YFSETQ, per germline. Unmatched junction bases numbered 7, after V lost 6 bases and J lost 5 bases. Turning to this clone: Its matching antigen is unknown.

The repertoire was sequenced with immunoSEQ multiplex PCR; TCRdb's copy has only in-frame clones and lacks some. The table lists about 530,000 clones, 95% to 97% of them singletons. The chain uses TRBV5-1 and TRBJ2-7; the match to TRBD2 covers 8 bases. Material for sequencing was naive CD4+ T cells sorted from blood. The subset: CD45RA+ positively selected. The sequence was collected from a woman in her 30s in good health. The CDR3 DNA is TGCGCCAGCAACACACCCGGGGGGGACGAGCAGTACTTC. Translation gives CASNTPGGDEQYF.